This T cell receptor beta chain is drawn from a study of early T cells in non-severe SARS-CoV-2 infection. Study-wide background: Bulk RNA taken from unsorted whole blood was sequenced, leaving chains unpaired.

cDNA molecules, individually, were tagged with unique molecular identifiers. In TCRdb, the 5' RACE reads were re-called with MiXCR into one record per CDR3 protein. The repertoire holds about 100,000 distinct CDR3 sequences, with about 12% as singletons. The sample holds many counts of this clonotype. Its specificity is unknown. General study points: VDJdb matches were skewed toward anti-spike CD8 T cell responses.

The germline CDR1 and CDR2 sequences are SGHAT and FQNNGV. This CDR3 has 13 amino acids. V lost 3 bases and J 4 bases, leaving 8 bases between the germline ends. This sequence was found in an adult who was a healthcare worker with PCR-confirmed SARS-CoV-2 infection or an uninfected control (not recorded which). The chain is built from TRBV11-2 and TRBJ2-3; D gene uncertain. Sequencing was carried out using whole blood. CDR3 sequence reads: CASSFLLADTQYF. The CDR3 coding sequence is TGTGCCAGCAGCTTTCTGCTTGCAGATACGCAGTATTTT.